This T cell receptor (beta chain) was captured in a study of blood T cell repertoires in COVID-19. Overall study: Both acute and convalescent COVID-19 samples were obtained from the United States, Italy and Spain. PBMCs, B-cell-depleted T cells, or T cells provided the cDNA or gDNA that made up the material.

This clone was counted only a few times. Per the germline V gene, CDR1 is GTSNPN and CDR2 is SVGIG (reference sequence). Trimming cost V 2 bases and J 2 bases, with 16 bases left between them. The length of the CDR3 is 16 residues. Using immunoSEQ multiplex PCR, the repertoire was profiled, and TCRdb retains in-frame clones only, with some absent. The sample lists 50,000 or so clones, approximately 80% occurring once. The chain couples TRBV30 to TRBJ1-5, with a possible D match to TRBD1 (6 bases). The source of this sequence is a man in his 70s with acute or convalescent COVID-19. The sequencing input was peripheral blood. CDR3 amino acids: CAWSRGEGVGNQPQHF. The CDR3 region has the DNA TGTGCCTGGAGTAGGGGGGAGGGGGTAGGCAATCAGCCCCAGCATTTT.